This T cell receptor beta chain was sequenced in a study of blood T cell repertoires in COVID-19. The wider study: PBMCs, B-cell-depleted T cells, or T cells were the source of the cDNA or gDNA that made up the material.

Under the authors' procedure: Cell counts per sample came from amplifying reference gene primers. Profiled with immunoSEQ multiplex PCR; TCRdb holds only in-frame clones, not every one. V and J calls and clone size come straight from that table; D and trimming were deduced from the DNA. The sample holds approximately 51,000 clones, roughly 89% seen once. J lost 0 bases, V lost 4 bases, and 11 bases had no gene match. Germline V gene lookup returns CDR1 SGHRS and CDR2 YFSETQ. The CDR3 totals 17 residues. In its sample, this clone was seen once. This sequence joins TRBV5-1 and TRBJ1-1, with 8 nucleotides matching TRBD1. The TCR comes from a man aged 70 or older with active COVID-19. The sample taken for sequencing was peripheral blood. CDR3 DNA: TGCGCCAGCAGCCGTGGGACAGGTGGACGACTGAACACTGAAGCTTTCTTT. Protein: CASSRGTGGRLNTEAFF. The variable domain in full, with the rest retrieved from reference TRBV5-1 and TRBJ1-1, is KAGVTQTPRYLIKTRGQQVTLSCSPISGHRSVSWYQQTPGQGLQFLFEYFSETQRNKGNFPGRFSGRQFSNSRSEMNVSTLELGDSALYLCASSRGTGGRLNTEAFFGQGTRLTVV.